This TCR beta chain came from a study of T cell responses to AZD1222 COVID-19 vaccine. This clone has only a few counts. Its antigen remains unidentified. Germline CDR1 and CDR2: LNHDA and SQIVND (reference sequence). The CDR3 contains 15 residues. Trimming pared 1 base from V and 2 bases from J, leaving 9 bases between. The table came from immunoSEQ multiplex PCR; TCRdb's copy has only in-frame clones and leaves some out. The sample records about 140,000 clones, about 91% being singletons. Study findings and constraints: Researchers took repertoire samples only after the peak T cell response had come. Targeting of unmutated variant regions was reportedly seen in nearly half of spike-specific TCRs.

This chain connects TRBV19 to TRBJ2-1; no clear D. The sample was peripheral blood, taken on day 0 of AZD1222 vaccination. This clonotype originated in an adult in good health. The CDR3 nucleotides are TGTGCCAGTAGTATAGGAGAGATCACCTACAATGAGCAGTTCTTC. Encoded protein: CASSIGEITYNEQFF. Together with reference TRBV19 and TRBJ2-1, the CDR3 gives the full variable domain: DGGITQSPKYLFRKEGQNVTLSCEQNLNHDAMYWYRQDPGQGLRLIYYSQIVNDFQKGDIAEGYSVSREKKESFPLTVTSAQKNPTAFYLCASSIGEITYNEQFFGPGTRLTVL.